This T cell receptor (beta chain) originates from a study of blood T cells in healthy people across ages. Overall study findings and caveats: Naive CD4+ cells and diversity were both higher in long-lived donors than in aged donors.

On this clonotype itself: Antigen unknown.

A second PCR, run for about 6 to 11 cycles, used a sample-barcoded 5' primer plus a J-beta primer mix. Every single cDNA molecule received a tag from a template-switch adaptor with 12 random nucleotides. From the 5' RACE reads, TCRdb called clonotypes with MiXCR, one entry per CDR3 protein. The sample has some 1.4 million distinct CDR3 sequences, 42% seen once. Healthy Caucasians from Russia aged roughly 6 to 100 served as donors. The receptor's source is a woman between 18 and 29 years old in good health. Input material: blood.

As DNA, the CDR3 is TGCGCCAGCAGCTTGTGGGCTACTGGAGCTCAAGATACGCAGTATTTT. This translates into CASSLWATGAQDTQYF. The chain carries TRBV5-1 and TRBJ2-3; D unclear. Germline-derived CDR1 and CDR2 are SGHRS and YFSETQ. The V and J ends lost 1 base and 5 bases respectively, with 17 bases between them. The CDR3 loop spans 16 amino acids.